The sequence of this T cell receptor beta chain was determined in a study of T cell responses to AZD1222 COVID-19 vaccine. Notes on the study in general: A mostly white British donor set with more females was recruited, and clonal diversity was possibly underestimated.

Clones were read by immunoSEQ multiplex PCR, and TCRdb kept only the in-frame ones, dropping some. This sample has approximately 190,000 clones, with approximately 95% found just once. As to this clone: The antigen is unknown.

The V end lost 1 base, the J end lost 0 bases, and 13 bases lay between the germline ends. The CDR3 is made up of 17 amino acids. Germline values: CDR1 SGHNT, CDR2 YENEEA. The chain has TRBV11-3 and TRBJ2-1, with D tentatively TRBD1 (6 bases). The TCR sequence derives from an adult who received the AZD1222 COVID-19 vaccine. The input for sequencing was peripheral blood, taken 28 days after the second AZD1222 dose. CDR3 DNA: TGTGCCAGCAGCTTAGTACCAGGGGTACACTCCTACAATGAGCAGTTCTTC. Translation: CASSLVPGVHSYNEQFF.